The 26 T cell receptor beta chains given below trace back to one sample, sequenced in a study of blood T cells in healthy people across ages (dated by TCRdb to between 2014 and 2017). Receptor libraries were prepared by 5' RACE. The data were produced on an Illumina HiSeq 2500. A second PCR of about 7 to 12 cycles was run with a J-beta primer mix and a sample-barcoded 5' primer. TCRdb handled the public reads itself, with Q25 trimming in fastp and clone calling in MiXCR, and kept productive beta chains. One record per CDR3 amino acid sequence lists the most common genes and DNA. The sample table shows about 800,000 distinct CDR3 sequences, and approximately 25% are seen once. Approximately 3.7% of the sample is taken by the ten largest. The same sample was also studied in work on T cells of mothers and their children.

The sequenced sample consisted of blood. The receptors shown here come from a boy aged 5-17 years in good health.

This clonotype was seen just once. This chain connects TRBV4-3 to TRBJ2-3; D call uncertain. Trimming took 0 bases from V and 8 from J, leaving 15 bases between them. The CDR3 contains 15 residues. Germline V gene sequence: CDR1 LGHNA, CDR2 YSLEER. The CDR3 DNA reads TGCGCCAGCAGCCAAGATCTTGGGCGGAGCTCTACGCAGTATTTT. As protein: CASSQDLGRSSTQYF.

The CDR3 sequence: CSARGLSSYNEQFF. CDR3 DNA: TGCAGTGCTCGTGGACTAAGCTCCTACAATGAGCAGTTCTTC. This chain joins TRBV20-1 and TRBJ2-1, with D tentatively TRBD2 (6 bases). Germline values: CDR1 DFQATT, CDR2 SNEGSKA (reference sequence). The CDR3 has 14 amino acids. Trimming left V 5 bases short and J 0 bases short, with 11 bases between.

The chain employs TRBV24-1 and TRBJ1-2; D uncertain. The V end lost 7 bases, the J end lost 7 bases, and 15 bases lay between the germline ends. The CDR3 consists of 13 residues. Germline-derived CDR1 and CDR2 are KGHDR and SFDVKD. The CDR3 region is CATSEVDGSGYTF. The CDR3 coding sequence is TGTGCCACCAGCGAAGTGGACGGATCTGGCTACACCTTC.

This clonotype was recorded once. This sequence joins TRBV4-3 and TRBJ2-5; D possibly corresponds to TRBD1 (6 bases). The CDR3 sequence is 15 residues long. Trimming took 1 base from V and 5 from J, leaving 14 bases between them. Per the germline V gene, CDR1 is LGHNA and CDR2 is YSLEER. The CDR3 is CASSQAWTGQETQYF. DNA for the CDR3: TGCGCCAGCAGCCAAGCTTGGACCGGACAGGAGACCCAGTACTTC.

The rearrangement links TRBV6-2 or TRBV6-3 to TRBJ2-1; possibly TRBD2 for D (7 bases). This CDR3 has 15 residues. Trimming pared 2 bases from V and 2 bases from J, leaving 10 bases between. CDR1 and CDR2 (germline): MNHEY, SVGEGT. DNA for the CDR3: TGTGCCAGCAGTTACGGGGAGGGGGCCTACAATGAGCAGTTCTTC. Protein product: CASSYGEGAYNEQFF.

Ten or more counts support this clonotype. The chain is built from TRBV7-2 and TRBJ2-7, with TRBD2 identical over 12 bases. Trimming cost V 5 bases and J 2 bases; bases outside gene matches: 1. CDR3 size: 14 residues. Germline CDR1 reads SGHTA; CDR2 reads FQGNSA. CDR3 DNA: TGTGCCAGCAGCCGGACTAGCGGGACCTACGAGCAGTACTTC. This gives the protein CASSRTSGTYEQYF.

This clonotype was counted a few times. The chain couples TRBV7-2 to TRBJ1-4, with TRBD1 as a possible D gene (6 bases). The CDR3 is 16 amino acids. In germline, CDR1 is SGHTA, CDR2 FQGNSA. V lost 1 base to trimming and J lost 5 bases, with 14 bases between them. The CDR3 is CASSLEVYRANEKLFF. Here the CDR3 DNA reads TGTGCCAGCAGCTTAGAGGTTTACAGGGCGAATGAAAAACTGTTTTTT.

This clonotype was observed a handful of times. This chain links TRBV27 with TRBJ2-6, with a weak D call TRBD1 (5 bases). This CDR3 has 17 residues. Per the germline V gene, CDR1 is MNHEY and CDR2 is SMNVEV (reference sequence). Trimming removed 4 bases at V and 0 bases at J, with 13 bases between. In nucleotides, the CDR3 is TGTGCCAGCAGTTACTCAGGGTCTTACTCTGGGGCCAACGTCCTGACTTTC. This encodes CASSYSGSYSGANVLTF.

The chain combines TRBV10-3 with TRBJ2-1, with TRBD2 matching 8 bases. CDR1 ENHRY and CDR2 SYGVKD come from the germline V gene. The CDR3 consists of 13 residues. V shed 9 bases, J shed 6 bases, and the junction held 7 bases outside the gene matches. CDR3: CAIGETSVNEQFF. DNA for the CDR3: TGTGCCATAGGGGAGACTAGCGTCAATGAGCAGTTCTTC.

The V gene is TRBV5-1, the J gene TRBJ2-5, with 11 bases aligning to TRBD2. The better agreement between TRBJ2-1 and the DNA end casts doubt on the J call. This CDR3 is built from 15 residues. Germline V gives CDR1 SGHRS, CDR2 YFSETQ. The CDR3 DNA sequence: TGCGCCAGCAGCTTGCTGGCTAGCGGGGGGAATGAGCAGTTCTTC. Translation gives CASSLLASGGNEQFF.

This clonotype was recorded a few times. This rearrangement joins TRBV2 to TRBJ2-5; D may be TRBD1 (6 bases). Trimming removed 5 bases at V and 3 bases at J, with 10 bases between. There are 13 residues in the CDR3. Per germline, CDR1 SNHLY and CDR2 FYNNEI. The CDR3 DNA is TGTGCCAGCAGTTGGGACACTGAAGAGACCCAGTACTTC. Protein: CASSWDTEETQYF.

This clonotype was detected a few times. J is TRBJ1-4 and V is TRBV7-9, with D tentatively TRBD1 (6 bases). Per the germline V gene, CDR1 is SEHNR and CDR2 is FQNEAQ (reference sequence). The CDR3 extends over 15 amino acids. V dropped 5 bases and J dropped 3 bases, with 13 bases sitting between them. This CDR3 reads CASSDRQEANEKLFF. As DNA, the CDR3 is TGTGCCAGCAGCGATCGACAGGAGGCTAATGAAAAACTGTTTTTT.

The J gene is TRBJ2-3, the V gene TRBV7-3; D ambiguous. Germline loops: CDR1 SGHTA, CDR2 FQGTGA. The ends were cut back, 0 bases at V and 6 bases at J, with 7 bases in the middle. This CDR3 is built from 13 residues. The CDR3: CASSLTSYDTQYF. The DNA for the CDR3 is TGTGCCAGCAGCTTAACGTCCTACGATACGCAGTATTTT.

This clonotype showed up just a few times. V usage is TRBV15 and J usage is TRBJ2-5; possibly TRBD2 for D (6 bases). This CDR3 spans 16 amino acids. Per the germline V gene, CDR1 is LNHNV and CDR2 is YYDKDF (reference sequence). Trimming stripped 3 bases from V and 3 bases from J, with 17 bases between. This CDR3 is CATSSMAGFLEETQYF. The CDR3 DNA follows: TGTGCCACCAGCAGTATGGCGGGATTTTTGGAAGAGACCCAGTACTTC. Drawing the rest from reference TRBV15 and TRBJ2-5, the complete variable domain is DAMVIQNPRYQVTQFGKPVTLSCSQTLNHNVMYWYQQKSSQAPKLLFHYYDKDFNNEADTPDNFQSRRPNTSFCFLDIRSPGLGDTAMYLCATSSMAGFLEETQYFGPGTRLLVL.

There are a few counts of this clonotype. The rearrangement uses TRBV24-1 and TRBJ2-3; D may be TRBD2 (5 bases). This CDR3 has 16 residues. The V gene lost 2 bases and the J gene lost 4 bases, with 15 bases spanning the gap. CDR1 KGHDR and CDR2 SFDVKD come from the germline V gene. DNA of the CDR3: TGTGCCACCAGTGATTCCCGGAACGGGGTCGCAGATACGCAGTATTTT. This sequence encodes CATSDSRNGVADTQYF.

This chain connects TRBV19 to TRBJ2-1; no firm D call. Germline loops: CDR1 LNHDA, CDR2 SQIVND (reference sequence). The V end was cut by 10 bases, the J end by 3 bases, with 13 bases between. The CDR3 extends over 13 amino acids. The CDR3 reads CATSGLIYNEQFF. CDR3 nucleotide sequence: TGTGCCACCTCGGGCCTAATCTACAATGAGCAGTTCTTC. Based on the CDR3 plus reference TRBV19 and TRBJ2-1, the full variable domain is DGGITQSPKYLFRKEGQNVTLSCEQNLNHDAMYWYRQDPGQGLRLIYYSQIVNDFQKGDIAEGYSVSREKKESFPLTVTSAQKNPTAFYLCATSGLIYNEQFFGPGTRLTVL.

About this clonotype itself: This sequence may be a read error, since a much larger clone differs from it by one base. The rearrangement uses TRBV12-3 or TRBV12-4 and TRBJ2-1, with D unresolved. The DNA end is a closer match to TRBJ2-5, so the J assignment may be wrong. There are 11 residues in the CDR3. The CDR3 region is CATGRQEAQYF. The CDR3 coding sequence is TGTGCCACAGGCCGCCAAGAGGCCCAGTACTTC.

Only a few counts were recorded for this clonotype. DNA of the CDR3: TGTGCCAGCAGCCCTAGGACTAGCGGGAGGGTCGAGCAGTACTTC. Its translation is CASSPRTSGRVEQYF. The chain joins TRBV7-9 to TRBJ2-1; the match to TRBD2 covers 15 bases. With the DNA end fitting TRBJ2-7 better, the J assignment may be wrong. CDR3 size: 15 residues. Germline-derived CDR1 and CDR2 are SEHNR and FQNEAQ (reference sequence).

The chain uses TRBV7-6 and TRBJ2-3; a possible D gene is TRBD2 (6 bases). V lost 5 bases to trimming and J lost 6 bases, with 27 bases between them. Looked up from germline, CDR1 is SGHVS and CDR2 is FNYEAQ. The CDR3 loop spans 18 amino acids. The CDR3 DNA is TGTGCCAGCAGCGGTCAGCCTCCACGCCAGGGAGGCCGGGATACGCAGTATTTT. Protein product: CASSGQPPRQGGRDTQYF.

This clonotype was observed a handful of times. The chain employs TRBV19 and TRBJ1-3, with TRBD1 matching over 7 bases. Germline loops: CDR1 LNHDA, CDR2 SQIVND (reference sequence). The CDR3 consists of 15 residues. Losses at the gene ends were 5 bases for V and 0 bases for J; bases not matched to a gene: 4. CDR3 loop: CASSSQGVSGNTIYF. Here the CDR3 DNA reads TGTGCCAGTAGTTCGCAGGGGGTCTCTGGAAACACCATATATTTT.

This clonotype came up a few times. Given the absence of the conserved phenylalanine or tryptophan at the CDR3 end, a read error is likely. The rearrangement uses TRBV24-1 and TRBJ2-5; 7 bases fit TRBD2. Trimming removed 0 bases from V and 5 bases from J; junction bases left unmatched: 8. The V gene's germline CDR1 is KGHDR and CDR2 SFDVKD. CDR3 length: 16 residues. CDR3 bases: TGTGCCACCAGTGATTTGCCCAGGGAGGGTTCGGAGACCCAGTACCTC. It is translated as CATSDLPREGSETQYL.

The chain is built from TRBV29-1 and TRBJ2-1; no clear D. There are 11 residues in the CDR3. Germline V CDR1 and CDR2: SQVTM, ANQGSEA. Trimming pared 7 bases from V and 4 bases from J, leaving 8 bases between. DNA for the CDR3: TGCAGCGCCCCTGAATACAATGAGCAGTTCTTC. Encoded protein: CSAPEYNEQFF.

The chain combines TRBV6-6 with TRBJ2-5; D tentatively reads TRBD1 or TRBD2 (5 bases each). The better agreement between TRBJ2-7 and the DNA end casts doubt on the J call. Germline V lookup: CDR1 MNHNY, CDR2 SVGAGI (reference sequence). This CDR3 comprises 16 residues. For the CDR3, the DNA is TGTGCCAGCAGTTACCATGGAGAGGGGCTTATGTACGAGCAGTACTTC. Translation: CASSYHGEGLMYEQYF.

Concerning this clonotype itself: Given the absence of the conserved phenylalanine or tryptophan at the CDR3 end, a read error is likely. The chain combines TRBV3-1 with TRBJ2-5; D not certain. The germline V gene has CDR1 LGHDT and CDR2 YNNKEL (reference sequence). The V and J ends lost 2 bases and 3 bases respectively, with 4 bases between them. The CDR3 has 12 residues. The CDR3, as DNA: TGTGCCAGCAGCCAAACCGAAGAGACCCAGTACCTC. Encoded protein: CASSQTEETQYL.

This chain links TRBV5-1 with TRBJ2-3; no firm D call. In germline, CDR1 is SGHRS, CDR2 YFSETQ. Trimming pared 4 bases from V and 2 bases from J, leaving 20 bases between. CDR3 size: 17 residues. The CDR3 sequence is CASSPSGGRALTDTQYF. The CDR3 DNA reads TGCGCCAGCAGCCCCTCGGGCGGTCGGGCCCTCACAGATACGCAGTATTTT.

The V call is TRBV21-1, the J call TRBJ1-2. TRBV21-1 is reported as a pseudogene. CDR3 length: 14 amino acids. The CDR3 nucleotides are TGTGCCAGCATGGCTTTGGTACCTAACTATGGCTACACCTTC. It yields the protein CASMALVPNYGYTF.